The 8 T cell receptor beta chains in this list originate from one sample, sequenced in a study of molecular identifiers for immune sequencing clone quantification. TCRdb re-called the PCR reads through MiXCR, storing one row per CDR3 protein. The table has roughly 630,000 distinct CDR3 sequences, 25% seen once; the top ten hold approximately 0.75%. The sample comprised naive CD8+ T cells from blood, with Jurkat cell RNA spiked in. Subset of the sample: FACS-sorted CD8+CD4-CCR7+CD45RA+ naive T cells. The receptors here all came from a human donor in good health. Some libraries in this study had Jurkat cell RNA spiked in.

This clonotype was found many times. The V gene is TRBV4-1, the J gene TRBJ1-1; the D gene is possibly TRBD1 (5 bases). Trimming left V 1 base short and J 0 bases short, with 12 bases between. The CDR3 covers 16 residues. The germline gives CDR1 MGHRA, CDR2 YSYEKL. For the CDR3, the DNA is TGCGCCAGCAGCCAAGGGGTGAGCAGGGTGAACACTGAAGCTTTCTTT. Encoded protein: CASSQGVSRVNTEAFF.

Many counts were recorded for this clonotype. The chain carries TRBV20-1 and TRBJ1-6; 8 bases are shared with TRBD1. CDR1 DFQATT and CDR2 SNEGSKA come from the germline V gene (reference sequence). V shed 4 bases and J 9 bases; nucleotides not matched to a gene: 5. The CDR3 runs 13 residues. The CDR3 loop is CSAKDRGSSPLHF. The CDR3 nucleotides are TGCAGTGCTAAAGACAGGGGTAGTTCACCCCTCCACTTT.

V is TRBV20-1 and J is TRBJ2-3; 12 nucleotides match TRBD2. Per germline, CDR1 DFQATT and CDR2 SNEGSKA (reference sequence). J was trimmed by 0 bases and V by 5 bases; bases with no gene match: 6. CDR3 size: 16 residues. For the CDR3, the DNA is TGCAGTGCTGGCGGACTAGCGGGGCCGAGCACAGATACGCAGTATTTT. Translating gives CSAGGLAGPSTDTQYF.

The V and J genes are TRBV2 and TRBJ2-5; TRBD2 agrees at 9 bases. Germline CDR1 SNHLY, CDR2 FYNNEI. The CDR3 is made up of 16 amino acids. V trimming: 3 bases; J trimming: 5 bases; junction bases outside the gene matches: 10. CDR3 protein: CASSEGLAGLGETQYF. The CDR3 DNA reads as TGTGCCAGCAGTGAGGGCCTAGCGGGGCTGGGGGAGACCCAGTACTTC.

A word on this clonotype: A much bigger clone sits one base away, suggesting this may be a read error. The chain recombines TRBV10-2 with TRBJ1-1; 7 bases map to TRBD1. This CDR3 contains 10 residues. The germline gives CDR1 WSHSY, CDR2 SAAADI. CDR3 in DNA: TGCGCCAGCGGACAGGCTGAAGCTTCCTTT. It specifies CASGQAEASF.

With regard to this clonotype: The junction departs from germline at one end; a sequencing error may be responsible. This chain joins TRBV9 and TRBJ1-6; the match to TRBD1 covers 9 bases. Germline CDR1 SGDLS, CDR2 YYNGEE. The CDR3 consists of 14 residues. The DNA of the CDR3 is TGTACCAGCAGCGGGGACAGGGCGGATTCACCCCTCCACTTT. Its translation: CTSSGDRADSPLHF. Full variable domain (remainder filled in from reference TRBV9 and TRBJ1-6): DSGVTQTPKHLITATGQRVTLRCSPRSGDLSVYWYQQSLDQGLQFLIQYYNGEERAKGNILERFSAQQFPDLHSELNLSSLELGDSALYFCTSSGDRADSPLHFGNGTRLTVT.

This clonotype was detected many times. This chain connects TRBV7-9 to TRBJ2-7; the D gene is possibly TRBD2 (6 bases). This CDR3 is built from 12 residues. V was pared by 5 bases and J by 1 base, with 6 bases between. CDR1 is SEHNR and CDR2 is FQNEAQ in the germline V gene (reference sequence). The CDR3 region has the DNA TGTGCCAGCAGCCGGGGGTCCTACGAGCAGTACTTC. Encoded protein: CASSRGSYEQYF.

This rearrangement joins TRBV2 to TRBJ2-7, with a tentative D call TRBD1 (6 bases). The CDR3 covers 13 residues. Germline loops: CDR1 SNHLY, CDR2 FYNNEI. V lost 4 bases and J lost 1, with 8 bases in between. The CDR3 loop reads CASSGGPSYEQYF. The DNA of the CDR3 is TGTGCCAGCAGTGGGGGGCCTTCCTACGAGCAGTACTTC. Full variable domain (missing parts from reference TRBV2 and TRBJ2-7): EPEVTQTPSHQVTQMGQEVILRCVPISNHLYFYWYRQILGQKVEFLVSFYNNEISEKSEIFDDQFSVERPDGSNFTLKIRSTKLEDSAMYFCASSGGPSYEQYFGPGTRLTVT.